Included here is one T cell receptor beta chain sequence, with context. Method: immunoSEQ multiplex PCR; TCRdb's copy keeps in-frame clones and lacks some. The table lists under 250,000 clones, more than 75% of them singletons. This specimen comes from a study of blood T cell repertoires in COVID-19. Sequenced input: peripheral blood. This TCR was sampled from a woman aged 35 to 49 with acute or convalescent COVID-19.

The DNA of the CDR3 is TGCGCCAGCAGCCCAGGGACTAGCGGGGGCTCCTACGAGCAGTACTTC. Encoded protein: CASSPGTSGGSYEQYF. The genes are TRBV5-1 and TRBJ2-7; 14 positions match TRBD2. The CDR3 spans 16 residues. Germline CDR1 SGHRS, CDR2 YFSETQ. The V and J ends lost 4 bases and 0 bases, in that order; junction bases with no gene match: 3.